The present T cell receptor beta chain was sequenced within a study of cytomegalovirus exposure and HLA in healthy donors. For the study at large: Unique TCRs from HLA-typed donors, some 85 million of them, were held in an early data release.

In regard to this clone: The antigen is unknown.

The primer mix had 60 Vbeta and 13 Jbeta primers. TCRdb keeps only in-frame clones here, not all; method: immunoSEQ multiplex PCR. The table lists around 130,000 clones, around four fifths of them singletons. Study outcomes and limitations: As confirmed in vitro, three CMV-associated chains were specific for CMV antigens. Apparent HLA restriction characterized most CMV-associated TCR beta chains in a later analysis.

The CDR3 covers 14 residues. The germline CDR1 and CDR2 sequences are SGHNT and YYREEE (reference sequence). V gave up 5 bases and J gave up 3 bases, with 15 bases separating them. The receptor was isolated from a woman between 40 and 50 years old in good health and CMV-seropositive. Specimen: PBMCs. The chain links TRBV5-4 to TRBJ2-7; D is possibly TRBD1 (6 bases). This CDR3 reads CASRFPGDDYEQYF. The CDR3 DNA reads TGTGCCAGCAGATTCCCAGGGGACGACTACGAGCAGTACTTC.